The subject of this entry is one TCR beta chain. The sample holds a few counts of this clonotype. This receptor's antigen is unknown. It has no much larger one-base neighbor in the sample; base qualities were not kept. The source of the sample is a study of blood T cells in healthy people across ages (dated by TCRdb to the mid-2010s). The study in broad terms: In model experiments, roughly one uniquely barcoded TCR beta cDNA molecule per two T cells was captured by template switching. To avoid experimental bias, donors of different ages were distributed randomly across sequencing lanes. Using the same blood draw, the study looked at two additional independent replicas of 1 million unique cDNA reads for two donors, one aged 18 to 30 and the other aged 80 or older. Four age groups were formed from the donors: young (average approximately 17 years), middle-aged (approximately 39), aged (about 68) and long-lived (around 82). The study measured age-related changes in TCR beta repertoire diversity using deep sequencing normalized with unique cDNA molecular identifiers. Overall results and qualifications from the work: Estimates of total diversity based on one million sequenced T cells were considered lower bounds and underestimates. The long-lived group showed more naive CD4+ T cells, fewer expanded clones and increased TCR diversity than the aged group, suggesting age selection. A strong correlation was found between observed TCR beta diversity and the percentage of naive T cells measured by flow cytometry. As age increased, observed TCR beta diversity per million T cells dropped in a roughly linear way, and a significant reduction was already evident by age roughly 36. Conclusive comparison of naive and antigen-experienced compartments was prevented by the profiling of bulk unsorted PBMCs. Donor CMV infection status was unknown, potentially confounding age-related changes in expanded clonotypes.

The donors were some 36 Caucasian individuals from Russia, aged roughly 6 to 100 years, who were systemically healthy. Each donor gave roughly 11 milliliters of peripheral blood, drawn into EDTA-treated Vacutainer tubes. Ficoll-Paque density-gradient centrifugation was used to isolate PBMCs, with at least 6.5 million per sample. Total RNA, at least 6 micrograms per sample, was extracted from PBMCs with Trizol reagent. For every donor, flow cytometry on a PBMC aliquot measured the percentage of naive CD45RAhigh/CD27high T cells. The CDR3 has 13 amino acids, counting the end cysteine and phenylalanine. Just the 39-base CDR3 DNA is kept, in frame starting at base 1. After removal of 1 base from V and 5 bases from J, the junction retains 1 base not matched to a gene. To prepare the library, 5' RACE was applied. This sample was sequenced with an Illumina HiSeq 2500. A second PCR of roughly 7 to 11 cycles was performed with a sample-barcoded 5' primer and a J-beta primer mix. A unique molecular identifier was introduced onto each TCR beta cDNA molecule by a template-switch 5' adaptor carrying 12 random nucleotides. Each sample yielded at least 3 million CDR3-containing paired-end reads. The Mint cDNA synthesis kit, primed by a TRBC-specific oligonucleotide, was used to synthesize first-strand cDNA from all RNA. After uracil-DNA glycosylase treatment, a first 18-cycle PCR used universal primers M1SS and BC2_uni_R on all cDNA. The source study handled its data this way. For normalization, 1 million high-quality reads, each with a distinct molecular identifier, were randomly selected from each sample. Instead of being binned into consensus sequences, reads with shared molecular identifiers were discarded. MiTCR, run with a Q25 quality threshold and the strictest error-elimination algorithm, handled CDR3 identification, clonotype clustering and error correction. A nonparametric unseen species model with Euler transformation was used to estimate a lower bound on total TCR beta diversity. TCRdb itself trimmed the public reads at Q25 with fastp, ran MiXCR and retained productive beta chains. For every CDR3 protein sequence, its rows merge into one entry that carries the most common genes and DNA. TCRdb, not the authors, supplied the V and J calls. This sample has hundreds of thousands of distinct CDR3 sequences in its table, and about 37% of those were observed once. The top ten hold over 10% of the sample.

The V and J genes are TRBV12-3 or TRBV12-4 and TRBJ1-2; 7 central nucleotides agree with TRBD1. The source is a man between 18 and 35 years old in good health. Input material: blood. The bases read TGTGCCAGCAGTTTAGGGGACAGATATGGCTACACCTTC. Its protein is CASSLGDRYGYTF.